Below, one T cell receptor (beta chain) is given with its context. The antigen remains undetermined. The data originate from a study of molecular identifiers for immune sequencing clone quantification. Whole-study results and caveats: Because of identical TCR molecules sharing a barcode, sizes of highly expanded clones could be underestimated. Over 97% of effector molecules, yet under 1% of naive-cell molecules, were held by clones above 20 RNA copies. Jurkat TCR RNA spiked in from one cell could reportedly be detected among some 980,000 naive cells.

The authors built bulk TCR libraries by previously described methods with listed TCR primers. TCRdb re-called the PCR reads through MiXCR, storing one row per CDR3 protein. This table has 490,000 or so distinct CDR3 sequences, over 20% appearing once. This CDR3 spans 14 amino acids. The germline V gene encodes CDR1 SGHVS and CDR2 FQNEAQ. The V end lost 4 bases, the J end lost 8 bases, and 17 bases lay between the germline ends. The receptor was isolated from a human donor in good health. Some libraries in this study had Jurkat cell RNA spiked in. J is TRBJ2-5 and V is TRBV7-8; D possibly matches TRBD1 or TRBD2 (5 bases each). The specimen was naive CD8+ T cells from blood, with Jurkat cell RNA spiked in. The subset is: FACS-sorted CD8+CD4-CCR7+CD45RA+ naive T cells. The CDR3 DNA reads TGTGCCAGCAGCTCTCCCGGGACGCTGGAAACCCAGTACTTC. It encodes CASSSPGTLETQYF.